The sample holds a few counts of the clone carrying this TCR beta chain. Its antigen is not identified. PCR replicates from unsorted PBMC used roughly 310 ng DNA, and this amount was some 30,000 T cell genomes. Assay used: immunoSEQ multiplex PCR; TCRdb lists only in-frame clones, some missing. The sample shows under 600,000 clones, about 79% of them seen only once. This record belongs to a study of shared clonotypes between healthy human individuals. For genomic DNA, unsorted samples relied on tens of millions of PBMCs. Findings of the study overall: Sequencing depth was expected to affect clonotype sharing among donors.

The receptor was isolated from a woman between 40 and 55 years old in good health. Some clones in this sample may be carry-over from other donors' samples. The sample was PBMCs.

In nucleotides, the CDR3 is TGTGCCAGCAGCCATGGTGGGATCCTGAACACTGAAGCTTTCTTT. It specifies CASSHGGILNTEAFF. The chain is built from TRBV4-2 and TRBJ1-1; D is unresolved. The CDR3 sequence is 15 residues long. The V and J ends lost 3 bases and 0 bases respectively, with 11 bases between them. Germline CDR1 and CDR2: LGHNA and YNFKEQ.